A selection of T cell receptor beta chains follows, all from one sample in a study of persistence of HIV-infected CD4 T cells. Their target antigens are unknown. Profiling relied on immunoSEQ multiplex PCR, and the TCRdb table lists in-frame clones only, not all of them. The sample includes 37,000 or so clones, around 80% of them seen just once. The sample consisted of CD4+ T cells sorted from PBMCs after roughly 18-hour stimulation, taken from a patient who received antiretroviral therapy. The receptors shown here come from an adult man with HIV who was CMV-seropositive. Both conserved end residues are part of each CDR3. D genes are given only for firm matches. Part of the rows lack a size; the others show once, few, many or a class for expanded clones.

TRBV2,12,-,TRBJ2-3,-,CASSISEDTQYF,TGTGCCAGCAGTATCTCTGAGGATACGCAGTATTTT
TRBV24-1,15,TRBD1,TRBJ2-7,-,CATSGTGTGRYEQYF,TGTGCCACCAGTGGGACCGGGACAGGGCGCTACGAGCAGTACTTC
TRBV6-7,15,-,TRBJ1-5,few,CASSYSGRFVQPQHF,TGTGCCAGCAGTTACTCAGGACGGTTTGTTCAGCCCCAGCATTTT
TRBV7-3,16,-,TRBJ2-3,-,CASTKGRADLADTQYF,TGTGCCAGCACCAAGGGGCGGGCAGATCTCGCAGATACGCAGTATTTT
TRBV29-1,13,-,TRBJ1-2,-,CSVDMDANYGYTF,TGCAGCGTTGATATGGACGCTAACTATGGCTACACCTTC
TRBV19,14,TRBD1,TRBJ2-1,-,CASTRGTGGDEQFF,TGTGCCAGTACTAGGGGGACAGGGGGCGATGAGCAGTTCTTC
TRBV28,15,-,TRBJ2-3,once,CASGKSTVSTDTQYF,TGTGCCAGCGGGAAATCGACAGTTAGCACAGATACGCAGTATTTT
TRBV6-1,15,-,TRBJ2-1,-,CASRGKVSAYNEQFF,TGTGCCAGCAGGGGAAAGGTGAGCGCCTACAATGAGCAGTTCTTC
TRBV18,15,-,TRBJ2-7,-,CASSPQGGVSYEQYF,TGTGCCAGCTCACCCCAGGGGGGGGTCTCCTACGAGCAGTACTTC
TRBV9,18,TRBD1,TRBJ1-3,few,CASSGGQGQSFSGNTIYF,TGTGCCAGCAGCGGGGGACAGGGTCAGAGCTTCTCTGGAAACACCATATATTTT
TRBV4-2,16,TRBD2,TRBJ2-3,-,CASSQAAGGRTDTQYF,TGTGCCAGCAGCCAGGCGGCGGGGGGGAGAACAGATACGCAGTATTTT
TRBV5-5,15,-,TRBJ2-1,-,CASSYHHSEGNEQFF,TGTGCCAGCAGCTACCACCACAGTGAAGGGAATGAGCAGTTCTTC
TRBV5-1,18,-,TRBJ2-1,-,CASHLVGAGSSSYNEQFF,TGCGCCAGCCATCTTGTGGGGGCGGGCAGTAGCTCCTACAATGAGCAGTTCTTC
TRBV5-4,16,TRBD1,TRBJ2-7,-,CASSLGAAGGNNEQYF,TGTGCCAGCAGTTTGGGAGCTGCAGGGGGCAATAACGAGCAGTACTTC
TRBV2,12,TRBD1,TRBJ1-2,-,CASAGQGRGYTF,TGTGCCAGCGCAGGACAGGGAAGGGGCTACACCTTC
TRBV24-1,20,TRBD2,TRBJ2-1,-,CATSDLPAGTSGGATGEQFF,TGTGCCACCAGTGATTTACCCGCCGGGACTAGCGGGGGGGCCACCGGTGAGCAGTTCTTC
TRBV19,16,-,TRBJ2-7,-,CASSRRATPPQDEQYF,TGTGCCAGTAGTAGACGAGCGACACCCCCCCAGGACGAGCAGTACTTC
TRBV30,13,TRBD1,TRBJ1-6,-,CAWTGQTDSPLHF,TGTGCCTGGACGGGACAGACCGATTCACCCCTCCACTTT
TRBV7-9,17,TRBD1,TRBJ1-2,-,CASSFYGTGGPDYGYTF,TGTGCCAGCAGCTTTTATGGGACAGGGGGACCCGACTATGGCTACACCTTC
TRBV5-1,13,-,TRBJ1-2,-,CASSLGAFYGYTF,TGCGCCAGCAGCTTGGGGGCCTTCTATGGCTACACCTTC
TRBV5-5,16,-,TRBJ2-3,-,CASSRTLDRFTDTQYF,TGTGCCAGCAGCCGGACCCTAGACAGATTCACAGATACGCAGTATTTT
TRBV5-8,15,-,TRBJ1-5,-,CASSLDGYSNQPQHF,TGTGCCAGCAGCTTGGACGGATATAGCAATCAGCCCCAGCATTTT
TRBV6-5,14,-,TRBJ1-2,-,CASSPWETAYGYTF,TGTGCCAGCAGTCCCTGGGAAACTGCTTATGGCTACACCTTC
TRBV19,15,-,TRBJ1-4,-,CASSIMRSTNEKLFF,TGTGCCAGTAGTATCATGCGGTCTACTAATGAAAAACTGTTTTTT
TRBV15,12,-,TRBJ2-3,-,CATSIPSGTQYF,TGTGCCACCAGCATCCCCTCAGGTACGCAGTATTTT
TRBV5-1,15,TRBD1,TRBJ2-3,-,CASSSGQGGTDTQYF,TGCGCCAGCAGCTCAGGACAGGGTGGCACAGATACGCAGTATTTT
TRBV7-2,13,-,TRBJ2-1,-,CASSLKGWNEQFF,TGTGCCAGCAGCTTAAAGGGGTGGAATGAGCAGTTCTTC
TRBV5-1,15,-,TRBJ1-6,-,CASSLDQAYNSPLHF,TGCGCCAGCAGCTTGGATCAGGCGTATAATTCACCCCTCCACTTT
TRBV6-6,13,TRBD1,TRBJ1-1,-,CASSSGTGEKAFF,TGTGCCAGCAGTTCCGGGACAGGGGAGAAAGCTTTCTTT
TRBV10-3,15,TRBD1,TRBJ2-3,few,CAISGGQGATDTQYF,TGTGCCATCAGTGGGGGACAGGGGGCCACAGATACGCAGTATTTT
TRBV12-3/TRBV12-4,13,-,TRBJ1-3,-,CASKKGEGYTIYF,TGTGCCAGCAAGAAAGGAGAAGGGTACACCATATATTTT
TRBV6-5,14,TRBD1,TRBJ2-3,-,CASTRTGTTDTQYF,TGTGCCAGCACCAGGACAGGGACCACAGATACGCAGTATTTT
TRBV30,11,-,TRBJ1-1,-,CAWALGAEAFF,TGTGCCTGGGCCCTCGGGGCTGAAGCTTTCTTT
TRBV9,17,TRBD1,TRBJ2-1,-,CASSVDGQGASYNEQFF,TGTGCCAGCAGCGTAGATGGGCAGGGGGCGTCCTACAATGAGCAGTTCTTC
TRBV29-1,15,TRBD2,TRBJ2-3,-,CSVARLAPSTDTQYF,TGCAGCGTTGCCCGACTAGCACCTAGCACAGATACGCAGTATTTT
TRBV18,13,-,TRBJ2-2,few,CASAGLPTGELFF,TGTGCCAGCGCGGGACTGCCCACCGGGGAGCTGTTTTTT
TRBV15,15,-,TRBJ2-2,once,CATTRSVRATGELFF,TGTGCCACCACCCGGAGCGTACGGGCCACCGGGGAGCTGTTTTTT
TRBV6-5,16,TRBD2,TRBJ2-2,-,CASSLGGGGNTGELFF,TGTGCCAGCAGTTTGGGTGGCGGGGGGAACACCGGGGAGCTGTTTTTT
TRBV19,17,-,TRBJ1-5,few,CASSPSRGFNSNQPQHF,TGTGCCAGTAGTCCGAGCCGGGGCTTCAATAGCAATCAGCCCCAGCATTTT
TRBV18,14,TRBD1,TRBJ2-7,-,CASSRGQGIGEQYF,TGTGCCAGCTCACGGGGACAGGGGATCGGGGAGCAGTACTTC
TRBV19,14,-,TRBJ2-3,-,CASSIGWPGDTQYF,TGTGCCAGTAGTATAGGGTGGCCTGGAGATACGCAGTATTTT
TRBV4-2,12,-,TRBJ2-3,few,CASSQETDTQYF,TGTGCCAGCAGCCAAGAGACGGATACGCAGTATTTT
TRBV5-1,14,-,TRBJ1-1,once,CASSLEARNTEAFF,TGCGCCAGCAGCTTGGAGGCCAGAAACACTGAAGCTTTCTTT
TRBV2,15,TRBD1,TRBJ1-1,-,CASNGQGQRNTEAFF,TGTGCCAGCAATGGACAGGGTCAAAGGAACACTGAAGCTTTCTTT
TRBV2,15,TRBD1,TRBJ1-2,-,CASRKDGTGNYGYTF,TGTGCCAGCAGGAAAGACGGGACAGGGAATTATGGCTACACCTTC
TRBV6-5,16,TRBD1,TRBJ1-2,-,CASSYYSGGADPGYTF,TGTGCCAGCAGTTACTACTCAGGGGGCGCGGATCCCGGCTACACCTTC
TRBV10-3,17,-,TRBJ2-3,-,CAISGGALGRSTDTQYF,TGTGCCATCAGTGGGGGGGCTCTGGGTCGTAGCACAGATACGCAGTATTTT